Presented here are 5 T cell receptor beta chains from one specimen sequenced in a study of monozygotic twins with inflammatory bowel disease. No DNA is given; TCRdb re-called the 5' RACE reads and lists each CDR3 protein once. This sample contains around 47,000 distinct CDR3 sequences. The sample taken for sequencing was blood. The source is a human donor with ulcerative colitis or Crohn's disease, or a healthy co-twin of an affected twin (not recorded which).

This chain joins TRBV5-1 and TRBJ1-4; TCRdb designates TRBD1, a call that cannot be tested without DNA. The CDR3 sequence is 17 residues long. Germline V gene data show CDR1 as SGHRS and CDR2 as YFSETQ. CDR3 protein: CASSLEQGGLGAEKLFF.

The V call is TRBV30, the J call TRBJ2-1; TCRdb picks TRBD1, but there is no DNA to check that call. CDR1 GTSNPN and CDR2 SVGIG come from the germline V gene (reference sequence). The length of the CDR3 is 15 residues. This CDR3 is CAWSVPGQLYNEQFF.

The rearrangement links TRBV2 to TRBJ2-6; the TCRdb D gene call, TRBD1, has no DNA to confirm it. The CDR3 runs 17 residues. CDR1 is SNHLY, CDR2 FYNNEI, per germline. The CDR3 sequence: CATKQGQAFSGANVLTF.

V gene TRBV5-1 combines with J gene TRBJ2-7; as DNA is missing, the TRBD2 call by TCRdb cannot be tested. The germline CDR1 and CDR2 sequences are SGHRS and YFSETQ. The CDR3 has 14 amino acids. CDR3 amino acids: CASSSASGTYEQYF.

The CDR3 loop reads CASNPGTASYEQYF. V is TRBV5-5 and J is TRBJ2-7; the D call of TRBD1 rests on TCRdb alone, since no DNA is present to check it. This CDR3 has 14 residues. Germline CDR1 reads SGHKS; CDR2 reads YYEKEE (reference sequence).